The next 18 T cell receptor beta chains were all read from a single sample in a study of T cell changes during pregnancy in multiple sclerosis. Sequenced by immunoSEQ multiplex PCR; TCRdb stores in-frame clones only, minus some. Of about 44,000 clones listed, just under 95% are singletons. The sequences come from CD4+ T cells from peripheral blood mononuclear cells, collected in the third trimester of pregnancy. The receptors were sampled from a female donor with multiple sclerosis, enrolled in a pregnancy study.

The CDR3 protein is CASSPLGTHEAFF. CDR3 nucleotides: TGTGCCAGCAGCCCCCTCGGGACACATGAAGCTTTCTTT. V gene TRBV13 combines with J gene TRBJ1-1; a possible D gene is TRBD1 (6 bases). In germline, CDR1 is PRHDT, CDR2 FYEKMQ (reference sequence). Trimming stripped 5 bases from V and 7 bases from J, with 14 bases between. There are 13 residues in the CDR3. Complete variable domain (other parts from reference TRBV13 and TRBJ1-1): AAGVIQSPRHLIKEKRETATLKCYPIPRHDTVYWYQQGPGQDPQFLISFYEKMQSDKGSIPDRFSAQQFSDYHSELNMSSLELGDSALYFCASSPLGTHEAFFGQGTRLTVV.

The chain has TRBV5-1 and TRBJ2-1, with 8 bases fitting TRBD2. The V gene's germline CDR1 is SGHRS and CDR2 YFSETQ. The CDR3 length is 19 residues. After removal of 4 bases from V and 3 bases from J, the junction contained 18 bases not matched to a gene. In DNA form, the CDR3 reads TGCGCCAGCAGCCCCCCGGTTGGAGCGGGAGCCATGCTCTACAATGAGCAGTTCTTC. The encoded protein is CASSPPVGAGAMLYNEQFF.

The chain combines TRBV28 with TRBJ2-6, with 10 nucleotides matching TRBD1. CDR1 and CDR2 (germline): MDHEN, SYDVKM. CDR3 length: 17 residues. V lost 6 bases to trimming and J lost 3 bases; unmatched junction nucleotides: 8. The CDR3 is CASSSDRGESGANVLTF. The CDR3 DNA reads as TGTGCCAGCAGCTCGGACAGGGGGGAAAGTGGGGCCAACGTCCTGACTTTC. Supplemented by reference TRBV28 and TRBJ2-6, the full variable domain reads DVKVTQSSRYLVKRTGEKVFLECVQDMDHENMFWYRQDPGLGLRLIYFSYDVKMKEKGDIPEGYSVSREKKERFSLILESASTNQTSMYLCASSSDRGESGANVLTFGAGSRLTVL.

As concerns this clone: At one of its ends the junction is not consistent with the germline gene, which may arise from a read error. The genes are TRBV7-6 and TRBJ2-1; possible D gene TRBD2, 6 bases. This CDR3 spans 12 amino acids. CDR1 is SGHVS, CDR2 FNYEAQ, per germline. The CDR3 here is CASSLEGGAPIF. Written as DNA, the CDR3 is TGTGCCAGCAGCTTAGAGGGCGGGGCCCCTATCTTC.

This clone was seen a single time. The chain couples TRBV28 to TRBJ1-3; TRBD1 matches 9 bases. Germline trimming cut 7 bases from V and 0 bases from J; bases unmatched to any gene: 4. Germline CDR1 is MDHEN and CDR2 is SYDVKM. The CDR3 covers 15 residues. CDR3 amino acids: CASKRDRVSGNTIYF. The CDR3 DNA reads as TGTGCCAGCAAACGGGACAGGGTCTCTGGAAACACCATATATTTT.

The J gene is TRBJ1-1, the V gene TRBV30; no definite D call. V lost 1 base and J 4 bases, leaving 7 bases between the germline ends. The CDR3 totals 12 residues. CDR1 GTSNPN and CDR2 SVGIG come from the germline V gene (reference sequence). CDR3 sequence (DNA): TGTGCCTGGAGTGAGCGTGTCACTGAAGCTTTCTTT. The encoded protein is CAWSERVTEAFF.

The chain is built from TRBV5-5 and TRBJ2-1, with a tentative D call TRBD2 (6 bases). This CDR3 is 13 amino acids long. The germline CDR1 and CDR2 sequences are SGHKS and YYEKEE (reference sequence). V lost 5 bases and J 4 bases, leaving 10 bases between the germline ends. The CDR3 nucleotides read TGTGCCAGCAGGCGAGGGACTTACAATGAGCAGTTCTTC. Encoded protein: CASRRGTYNEQFF.

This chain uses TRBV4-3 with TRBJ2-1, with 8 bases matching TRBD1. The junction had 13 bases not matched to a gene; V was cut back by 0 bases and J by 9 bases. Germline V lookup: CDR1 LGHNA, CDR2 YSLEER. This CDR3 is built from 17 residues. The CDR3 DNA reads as TGCGCCAGCAGCCAAGATGCGGCAGGGGGCCTTTTGAGTGAGCAGTTCTTC. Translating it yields CASSQDAAGGLLSEQFF.

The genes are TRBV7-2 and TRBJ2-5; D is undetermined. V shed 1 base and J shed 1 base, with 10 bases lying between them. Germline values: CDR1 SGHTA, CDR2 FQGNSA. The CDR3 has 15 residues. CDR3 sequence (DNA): TGTGCCAGCAGCTTAGGGCTACCTAGCCAAGAGACCCAGTACTTC. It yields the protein CASSLGLPSQETQYF.

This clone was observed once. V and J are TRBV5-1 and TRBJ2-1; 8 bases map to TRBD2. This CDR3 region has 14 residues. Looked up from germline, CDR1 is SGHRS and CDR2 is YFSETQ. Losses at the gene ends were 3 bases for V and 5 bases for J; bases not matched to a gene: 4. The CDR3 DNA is TGCGCCAGCAGCTCGAGCGGGAGCCACAATGAGCAGTTCTTC. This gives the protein CASSSSGSHNEQFF.

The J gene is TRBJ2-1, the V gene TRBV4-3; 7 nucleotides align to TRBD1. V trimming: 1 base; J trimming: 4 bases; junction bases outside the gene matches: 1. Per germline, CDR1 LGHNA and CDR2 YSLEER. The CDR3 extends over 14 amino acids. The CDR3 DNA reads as TGCGCCAGCAGCCAAGCAGGGGGATACAATGAGCAGTTCTTC. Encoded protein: CASSQAGGYNEQFF.

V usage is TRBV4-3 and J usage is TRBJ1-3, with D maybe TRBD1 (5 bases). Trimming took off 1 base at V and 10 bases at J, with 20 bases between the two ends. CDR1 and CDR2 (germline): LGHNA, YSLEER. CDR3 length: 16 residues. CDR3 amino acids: CASSQGMDTAFWTIYF. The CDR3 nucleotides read TGCGCCAGCAGCCAAGGGATGGACACCGCATTTTGGACCATATATTTT.

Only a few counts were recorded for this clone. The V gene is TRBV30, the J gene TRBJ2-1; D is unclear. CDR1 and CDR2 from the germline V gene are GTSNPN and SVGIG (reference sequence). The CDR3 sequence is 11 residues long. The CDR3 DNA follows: TGTGCAACCGTCCTGGGCCATGAGCAGTTCTTC. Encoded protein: CATVLGHEQFF.

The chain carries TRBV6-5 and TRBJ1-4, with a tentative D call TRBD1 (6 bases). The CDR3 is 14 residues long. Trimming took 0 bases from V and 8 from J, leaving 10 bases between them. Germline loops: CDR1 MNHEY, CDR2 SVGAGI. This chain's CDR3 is CASSYSEGGEKLFF. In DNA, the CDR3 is TGTGCCAGCAGTTACTCGGAGGGGGGGGAAAAACTGTTTTTT.

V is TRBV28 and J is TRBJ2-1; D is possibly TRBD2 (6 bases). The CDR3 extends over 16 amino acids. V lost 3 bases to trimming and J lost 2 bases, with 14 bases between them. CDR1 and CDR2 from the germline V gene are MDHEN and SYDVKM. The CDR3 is CASSFLGGIPYNEQFF. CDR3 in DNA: TGTGCCAGCAGTTTTTTGGGCGGGATTCCCTACAATGAGCAGTTCTTC.

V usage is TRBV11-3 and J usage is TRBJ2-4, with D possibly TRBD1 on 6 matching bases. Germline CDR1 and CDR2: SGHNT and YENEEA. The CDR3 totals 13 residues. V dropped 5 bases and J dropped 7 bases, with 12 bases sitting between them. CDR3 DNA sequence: TGTGCCAGCAGCCCGGGAAGGGGGAACATTCAGTACTTC. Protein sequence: CASSPGRGNIQYF.

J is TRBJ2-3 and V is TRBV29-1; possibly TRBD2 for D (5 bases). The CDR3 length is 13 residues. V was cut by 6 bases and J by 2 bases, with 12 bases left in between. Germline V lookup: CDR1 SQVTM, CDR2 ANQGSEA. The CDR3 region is CSVERGHTDTQYF. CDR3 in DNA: TGCAGCGTCGAACGGGGTCACACAGATACGCAGTATTTT.

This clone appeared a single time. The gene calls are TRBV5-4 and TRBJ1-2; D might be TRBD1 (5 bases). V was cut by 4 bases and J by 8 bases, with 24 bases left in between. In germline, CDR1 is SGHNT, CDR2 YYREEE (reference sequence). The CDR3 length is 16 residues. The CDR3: CASSNSGGAGLLGYTF. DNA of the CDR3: TGTGCCAGCAGCAACTCTGGTGGGGCCGGTCTTCTCGGCTACACCTTC.